The TCR beta chain under discussion was sequenced for a study of vaccination effects on CD4 cells after COVID-19. The CDR3 is made up of 15 amino acids. Germline lookup yields CDR1 SGHRS and CDR2 YFSETQ. The germline V and J ends were trimmed by 4 bases and 3 bases, with 16 bases remaining between them. Clones were read by immunoSEQ multiplex PCR, and TCRdb kept only the in-frame ones, dropping some. This table holds over 60,000 clones, roughly 81% found once. About this clone itself: Antigen unknown.

Before sequencing took place, the ViraFEST assay used viral peptide pools to expand antigen-specific CD4+ T cells. Subsequent to 10 days of culture, CD4+ T cells were isolated. The cohort was immunized with two doses of either the BNT162b2 or mRNA-1273 vaccine. This specimen was CD4+ T cells from PBMCs cultured with HCoV-229E spike peptides, taken after COVID-19 vaccination. The chain couples TRBV5-1 to TRBJ2-5, with D hard to call. This TCR was sampled from a human donor who received a COVID-19 vaccine. The CDR3 DNA reads as TGCGCCAGCAGCCCGGGTGGTTGGGAAAAAGAGACCCAGTACTTC. Amino acids: CASSPGGWEKETQYF.